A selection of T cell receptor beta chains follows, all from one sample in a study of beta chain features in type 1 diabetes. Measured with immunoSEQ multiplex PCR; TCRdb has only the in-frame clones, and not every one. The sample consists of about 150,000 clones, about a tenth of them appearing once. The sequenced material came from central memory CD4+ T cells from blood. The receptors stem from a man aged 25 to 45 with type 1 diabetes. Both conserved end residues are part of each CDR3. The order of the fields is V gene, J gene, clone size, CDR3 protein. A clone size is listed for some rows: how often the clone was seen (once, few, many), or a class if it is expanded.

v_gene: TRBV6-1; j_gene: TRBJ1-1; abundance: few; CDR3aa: CASSPGTGGDTEAFF
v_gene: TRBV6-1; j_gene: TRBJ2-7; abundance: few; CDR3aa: CASGETPTYEQYF
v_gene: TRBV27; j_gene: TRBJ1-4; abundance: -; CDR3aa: CASSSSGGLNEKLFF
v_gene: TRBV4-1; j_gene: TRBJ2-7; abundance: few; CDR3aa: CASSQYGRTGSGWEQYF
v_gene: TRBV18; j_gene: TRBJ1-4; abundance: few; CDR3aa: CASSPRALNEKLFF
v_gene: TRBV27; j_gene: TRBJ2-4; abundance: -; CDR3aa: CASSPKGGLDIQYF
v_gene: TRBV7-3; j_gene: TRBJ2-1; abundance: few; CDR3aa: CASSLGSGTSGRAYNEQFF
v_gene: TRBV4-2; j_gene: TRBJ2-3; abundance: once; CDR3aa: CASSLGAVDTQYF
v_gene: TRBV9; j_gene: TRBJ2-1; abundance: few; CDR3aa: CASSVGASGSYNEQFF
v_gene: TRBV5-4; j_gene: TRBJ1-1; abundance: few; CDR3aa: CASNLDRGDTEAFF
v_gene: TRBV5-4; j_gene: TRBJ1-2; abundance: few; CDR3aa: CASSLDRDNGYTF
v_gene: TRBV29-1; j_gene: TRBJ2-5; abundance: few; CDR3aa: CSVGEGETQYF
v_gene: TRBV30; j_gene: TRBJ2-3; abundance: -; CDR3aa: CASDPGPWVKRASTDTQYF
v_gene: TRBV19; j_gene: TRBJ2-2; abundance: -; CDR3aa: CASSRRGGDTGELFF
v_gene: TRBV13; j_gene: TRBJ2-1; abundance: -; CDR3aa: CATSPLAGTGGRNEQFF
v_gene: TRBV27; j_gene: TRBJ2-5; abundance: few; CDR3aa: CASRDRGEGYQETQYF
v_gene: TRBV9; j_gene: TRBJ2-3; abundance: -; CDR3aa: CASSHSKDTQYF
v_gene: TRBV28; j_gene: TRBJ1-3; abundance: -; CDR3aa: CASRSDRGSGNTIYF
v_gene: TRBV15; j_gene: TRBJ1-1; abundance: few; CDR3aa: CATSRANTEAFF
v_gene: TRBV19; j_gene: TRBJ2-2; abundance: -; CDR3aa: CASRGIAGGFNGELFF
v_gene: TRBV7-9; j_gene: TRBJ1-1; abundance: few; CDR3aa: CASSSTDEAFF
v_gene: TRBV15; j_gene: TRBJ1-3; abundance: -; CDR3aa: CATSRDDRASGNTIYF
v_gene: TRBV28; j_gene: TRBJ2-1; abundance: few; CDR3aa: CASTWDSYNEQFF
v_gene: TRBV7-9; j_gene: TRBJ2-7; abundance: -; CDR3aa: CASSTGGYYEQYF
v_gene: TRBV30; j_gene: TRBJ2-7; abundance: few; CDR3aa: CAWSQGSGRVHEQYF
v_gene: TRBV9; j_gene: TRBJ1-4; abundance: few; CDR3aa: CASSSETGTNEKLFF
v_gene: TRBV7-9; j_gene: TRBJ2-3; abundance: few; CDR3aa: CASSPTAGGLAQYF
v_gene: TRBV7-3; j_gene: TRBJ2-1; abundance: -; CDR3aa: CASSLGGSTNEQFF
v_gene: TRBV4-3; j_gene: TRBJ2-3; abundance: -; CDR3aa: CASSQGQGGLAADTQYF
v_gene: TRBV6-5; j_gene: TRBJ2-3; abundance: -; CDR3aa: CASGQKSTDTQYF
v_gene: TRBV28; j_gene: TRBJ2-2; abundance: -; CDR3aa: CASRPGLAGAGELFF
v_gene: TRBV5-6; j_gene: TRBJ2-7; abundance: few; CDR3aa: CASIHQGGYEQYF
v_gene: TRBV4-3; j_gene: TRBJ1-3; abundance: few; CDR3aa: CASSQDQFRPTGRLRAGNTIYF
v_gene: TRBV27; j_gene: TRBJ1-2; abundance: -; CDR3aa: CASSHDGDFDYGYTF
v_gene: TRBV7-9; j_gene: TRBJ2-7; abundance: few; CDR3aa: CASSFQQGTEQYF
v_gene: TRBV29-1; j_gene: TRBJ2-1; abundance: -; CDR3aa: CSVEGTALINEQFF
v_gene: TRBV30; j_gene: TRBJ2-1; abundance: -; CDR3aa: CAWSLAGGVNEQFF
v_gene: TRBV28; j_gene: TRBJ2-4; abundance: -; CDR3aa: CASRSRGVAKNIQYF
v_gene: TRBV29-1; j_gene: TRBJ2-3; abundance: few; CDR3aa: CSISQGTNTDTQYF
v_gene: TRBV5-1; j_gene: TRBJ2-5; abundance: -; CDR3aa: CASSFLGGQETQYF
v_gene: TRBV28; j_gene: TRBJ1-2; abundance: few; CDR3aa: CASSGQAYGYTF
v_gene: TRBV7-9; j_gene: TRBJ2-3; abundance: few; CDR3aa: CASSFSGSTDTQYF
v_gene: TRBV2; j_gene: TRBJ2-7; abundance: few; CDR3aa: CASSRGGNEQYF
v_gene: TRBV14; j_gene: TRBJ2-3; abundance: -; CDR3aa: CASSQERFGTDTQYF
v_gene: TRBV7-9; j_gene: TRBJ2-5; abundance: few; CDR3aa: CASNPGSQETQYF
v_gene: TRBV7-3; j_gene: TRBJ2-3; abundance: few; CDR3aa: CASSPQGIGDTQYF
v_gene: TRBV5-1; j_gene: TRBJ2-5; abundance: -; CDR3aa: CASSRTGEQETQYF
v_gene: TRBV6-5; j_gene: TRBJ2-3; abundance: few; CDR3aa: CASSRRLADTQYF
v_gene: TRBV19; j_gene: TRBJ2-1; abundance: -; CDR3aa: CASSRDRVGNEQFF
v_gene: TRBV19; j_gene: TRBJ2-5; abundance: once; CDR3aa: CASSNGQLKAQYF
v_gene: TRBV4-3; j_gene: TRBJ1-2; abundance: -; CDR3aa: CASSQGTGRQNYGYTF
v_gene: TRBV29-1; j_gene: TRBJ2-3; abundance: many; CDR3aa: CSVVLLLAGVVGDTQYF